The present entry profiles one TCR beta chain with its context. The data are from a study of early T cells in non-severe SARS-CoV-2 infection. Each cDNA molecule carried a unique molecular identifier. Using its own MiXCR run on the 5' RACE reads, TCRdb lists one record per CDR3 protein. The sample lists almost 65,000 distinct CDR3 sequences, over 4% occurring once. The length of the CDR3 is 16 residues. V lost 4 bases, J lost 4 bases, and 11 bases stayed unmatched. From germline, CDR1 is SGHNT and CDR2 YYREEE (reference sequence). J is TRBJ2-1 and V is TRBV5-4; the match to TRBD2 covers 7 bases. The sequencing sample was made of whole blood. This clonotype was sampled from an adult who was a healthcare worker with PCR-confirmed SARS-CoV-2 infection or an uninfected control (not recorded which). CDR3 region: CASSGISGENYNEQFF. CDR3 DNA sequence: TGTGCCAGCAGCGGGATAAGCGGGGAGAATTACAATGAGCAGTTCTTC.